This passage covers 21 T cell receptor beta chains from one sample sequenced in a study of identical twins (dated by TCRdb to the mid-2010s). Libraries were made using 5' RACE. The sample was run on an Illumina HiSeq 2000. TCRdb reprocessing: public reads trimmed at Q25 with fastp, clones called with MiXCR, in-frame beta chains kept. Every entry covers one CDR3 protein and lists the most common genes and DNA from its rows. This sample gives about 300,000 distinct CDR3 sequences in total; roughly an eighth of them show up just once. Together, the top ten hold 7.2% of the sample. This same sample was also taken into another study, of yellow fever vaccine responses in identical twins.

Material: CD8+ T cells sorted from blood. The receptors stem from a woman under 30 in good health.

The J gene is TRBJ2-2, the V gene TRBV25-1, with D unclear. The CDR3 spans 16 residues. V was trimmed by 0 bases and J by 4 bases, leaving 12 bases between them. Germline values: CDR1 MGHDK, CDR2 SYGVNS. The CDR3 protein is CASSEYMLRSTGELFF. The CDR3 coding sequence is TGTGCCAGCAGTGAATATATGTTGCGGAGCACCGGGGAGCTGTTTTTT.

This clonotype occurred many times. CDR3 sequence reads: CASSQFGRLADTQYF. The DNA for the CDR3 is TGCGCCAGCAGCCAATTCGGCAGGCTTGCAGATACGCAGTATTTT. The V call is TRBV4-1, the J call TRBJ2-3; D is undetermined. The CDR3 totals 15 residues. Trimming pared 2 bases from V and 4 bases from J, leaving 13 bases between. Germline CDR1 is MGHRA and CDR2 is YSYEKL.

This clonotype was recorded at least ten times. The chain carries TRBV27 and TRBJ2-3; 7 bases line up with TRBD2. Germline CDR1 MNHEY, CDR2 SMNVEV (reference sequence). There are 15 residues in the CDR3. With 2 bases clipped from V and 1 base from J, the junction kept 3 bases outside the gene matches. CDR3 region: CASSLSGKGTDTQYF. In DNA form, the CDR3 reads TGTGCCAGCAGTTTAAGCGGGAAGGGCACAGATACGCAGTATTTT.

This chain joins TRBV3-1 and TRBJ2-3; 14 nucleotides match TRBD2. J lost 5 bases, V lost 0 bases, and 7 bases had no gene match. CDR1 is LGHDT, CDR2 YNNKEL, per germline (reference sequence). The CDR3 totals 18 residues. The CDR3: CASSQESTSGGALDTQYF. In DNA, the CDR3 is TGTGCCAGCAGCCAAGAATCGACTAGCGGGGGGGCCTTAGATACGCAGTATTTT.

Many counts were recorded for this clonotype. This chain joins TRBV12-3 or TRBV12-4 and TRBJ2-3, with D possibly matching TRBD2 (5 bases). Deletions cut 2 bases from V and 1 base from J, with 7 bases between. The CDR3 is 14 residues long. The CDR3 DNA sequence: TGTGCCAGCAGTTTAACAGCGGGCACAGATACGCAGTATTTT. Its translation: CASSLTAGTDTQYF.

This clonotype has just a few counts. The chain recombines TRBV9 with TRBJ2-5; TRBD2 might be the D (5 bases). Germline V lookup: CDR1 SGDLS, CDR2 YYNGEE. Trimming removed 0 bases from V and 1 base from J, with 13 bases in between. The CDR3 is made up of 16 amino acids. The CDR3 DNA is TGTGCCAGCAGCGTAGACCCGTCGGGATTCCAAGAGACCCAGTACTTC. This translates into CASSVDPSGFQETQYF.

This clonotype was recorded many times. The CDR3 loop reads CASSLKRLAGDNEQFF. The CDR3 coding sequence is TGTGCCAGCAGCTTAAAAAGGCTAGCGGGAGACAATGAGCAGTTCTTC. The chain links TRBV7-8 to TRBJ2-1; 10 nucleotides agree with TRBD2. The CDR3 sequence is 16 residues long. Trimming removed 2 bases from V and 5 bases from J; junction bases left unmatched: 6. CDR1 is SGHVS and CDR2 is FQNEAQ in the germline V gene.

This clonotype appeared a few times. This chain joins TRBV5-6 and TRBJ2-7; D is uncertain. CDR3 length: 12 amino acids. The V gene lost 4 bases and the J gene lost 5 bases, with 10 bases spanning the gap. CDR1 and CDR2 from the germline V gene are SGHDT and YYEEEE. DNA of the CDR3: TGTGCCAGCAGCGAGGCCCCGGACGAGCAGTACTTC. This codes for CASSEAPDEQYF.

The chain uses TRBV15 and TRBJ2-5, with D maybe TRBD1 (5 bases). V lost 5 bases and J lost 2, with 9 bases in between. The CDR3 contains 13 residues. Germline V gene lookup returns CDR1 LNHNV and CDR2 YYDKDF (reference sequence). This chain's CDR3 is CATSAQVQETQYF. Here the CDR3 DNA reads TGTGCCACCAGCGCACAGGTTCAAGAGACCCAGTACTTC.

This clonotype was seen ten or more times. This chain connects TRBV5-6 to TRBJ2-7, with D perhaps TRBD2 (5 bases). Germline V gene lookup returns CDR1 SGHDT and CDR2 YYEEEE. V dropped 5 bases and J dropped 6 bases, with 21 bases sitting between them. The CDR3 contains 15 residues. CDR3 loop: CASSWGDGFRSEQYV. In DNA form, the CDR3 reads TGTGCCAGCAGTTGGGGAGATGGGTTTCGCAGCGAGCAGTACGTC.

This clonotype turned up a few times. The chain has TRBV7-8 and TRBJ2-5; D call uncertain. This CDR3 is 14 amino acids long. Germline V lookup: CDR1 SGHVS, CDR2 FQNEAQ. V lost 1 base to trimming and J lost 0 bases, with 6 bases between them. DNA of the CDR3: TGTGCCAGCAGCTTAGGGCCACACCAAGAGACCCAGTACTTC. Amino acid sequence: CASSLGPHQETQYF.

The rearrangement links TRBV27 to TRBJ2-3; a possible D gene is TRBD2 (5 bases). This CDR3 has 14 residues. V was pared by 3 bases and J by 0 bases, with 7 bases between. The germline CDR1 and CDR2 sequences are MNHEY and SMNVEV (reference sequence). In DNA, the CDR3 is TGTGCCAGCAGTTTCGGACTGAGCACAGATACGCAGTATTTT. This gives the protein CASSFGLSTDTQYF.

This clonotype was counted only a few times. CDR3 nucleotide sequence: TGCGCCAGCAGCTTGAAGTTGGTTAGTTCCCTCGCGGGCGATGAGCAGTTCTTC. The encoded protein is CASSLKLVSSLAGDEQFF. This chain joins TRBV5-1 and TRBJ2-1; TRBD2 might be the D (5 bases). The CDR3 contains 18 residues. Germline CDR1 SGHRS, CDR2 YFSETQ. V dropped 1 base and J dropped 8 bases, with 25 bases sitting between them.

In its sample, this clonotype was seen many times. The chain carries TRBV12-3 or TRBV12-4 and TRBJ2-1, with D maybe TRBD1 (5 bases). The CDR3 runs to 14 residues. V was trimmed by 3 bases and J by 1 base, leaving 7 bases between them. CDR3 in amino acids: CASSLQGSYNEQFF. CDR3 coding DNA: TGTGCCAGCAGTTTGCAGGGTTCCTACAATGAGCAGTTCTTC.

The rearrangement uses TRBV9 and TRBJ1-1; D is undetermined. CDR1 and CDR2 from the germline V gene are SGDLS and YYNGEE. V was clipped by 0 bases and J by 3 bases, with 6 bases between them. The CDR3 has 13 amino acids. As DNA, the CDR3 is TGTGCCAGCAGCGTAGATGGTGACACTGAAGCTTTCTTT. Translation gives CASSVDGDTEAFF. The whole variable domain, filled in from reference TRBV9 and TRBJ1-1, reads DSGVTQTPKHLITATGQRVTLRCSPRSGDLSVYWYQQSLDQGLQFLIQYYNGEERAKGNILERFSAQQFPDLHSELNLSSLELGDSALYFCASSVDGDTEAFFGQGTRLTVV.

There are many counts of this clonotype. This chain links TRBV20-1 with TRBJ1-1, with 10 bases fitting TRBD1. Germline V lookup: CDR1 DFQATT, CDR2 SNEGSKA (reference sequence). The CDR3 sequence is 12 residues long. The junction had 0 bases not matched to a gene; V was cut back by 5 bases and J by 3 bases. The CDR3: CSAGTGDTEAFF. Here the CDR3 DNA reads TGCAGTGCTGGGACAGGGGACACTGAAGCTTTCTTT.

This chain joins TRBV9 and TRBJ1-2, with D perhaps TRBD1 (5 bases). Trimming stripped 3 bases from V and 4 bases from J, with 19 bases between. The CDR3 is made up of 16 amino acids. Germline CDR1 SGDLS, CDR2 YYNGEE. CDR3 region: CASSAASGAGLYGYTF. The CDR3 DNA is TGTGCCAGCAGCGCCGCCTCTGGAGCAGGGCTCTATGGCTACACCTTC.

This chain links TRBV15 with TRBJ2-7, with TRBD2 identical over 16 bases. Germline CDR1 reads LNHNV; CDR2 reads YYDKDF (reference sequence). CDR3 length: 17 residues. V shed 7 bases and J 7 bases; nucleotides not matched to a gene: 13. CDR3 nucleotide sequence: TGTGCCACCACGGGACTAGCGGGGGGGTCCCCCACTGGGGAGCAGTACGTC. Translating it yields CATTGLAGGSPTGEQYV.

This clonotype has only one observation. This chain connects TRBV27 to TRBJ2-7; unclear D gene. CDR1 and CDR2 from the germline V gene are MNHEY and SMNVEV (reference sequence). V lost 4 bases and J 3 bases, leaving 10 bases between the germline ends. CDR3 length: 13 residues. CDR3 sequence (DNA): TGTGCCAGCAGTTATACATCAGACTACGAGCAGTACTTC. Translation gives CASSYTSDYEQYF.

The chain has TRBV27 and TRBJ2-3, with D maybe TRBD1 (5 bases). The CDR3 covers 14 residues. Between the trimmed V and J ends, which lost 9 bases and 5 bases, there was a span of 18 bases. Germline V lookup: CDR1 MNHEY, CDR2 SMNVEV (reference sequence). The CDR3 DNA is TGTGCCAGTATGCTGGGGCCCACCGTAGATACGCAGTATTTT. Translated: CASMLGPTVDTQYF.

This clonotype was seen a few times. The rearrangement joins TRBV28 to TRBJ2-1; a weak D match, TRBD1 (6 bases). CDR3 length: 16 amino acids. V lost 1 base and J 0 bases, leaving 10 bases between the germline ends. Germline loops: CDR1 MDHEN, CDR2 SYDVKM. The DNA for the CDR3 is TGTGCCAGCAGTTTATACTCAGGGGACTCCTACAATGAGCAGTTCTTC. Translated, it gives CASSLYSGDSYNEQFF.